One sample yielded the 2 T cell receptor beta chains listed below, sequenced in a study of radiotherapy plus CTLA-4 blockade in lung cancer. Assay: immunoSEQ multiplex PCR; the TCRdb copy retains only in-frame clones and omits some. Counted here are tens of thousands of clones, around three quarters occurring once; the ten biggest clones make up 6.5% to 9.5%. Sequenced here: peripheral blood, sampled from a patient treated with radiotherapy plus ipilimumab. The source of these receptors is a human donor with non-small cell lung cancer whose response to radiotherapy plus ipilimumab could not be evaluated.

The chain couples TRBV10-2 to TRBJ2-7, with D possibly matching TRBD1 (6 bases). Germline CDR1 WSHSY, CDR2 SAAADI. The V end lost 6 bases, the J end lost 4 bases, and 16 bases lay between the germline ends. The CDR3 is 14 residues long. The chain's CDR3 is CASRTGSNEYEQYF. The CDR3 DNA reads TGCGCCAGCAGAACAGGGTCTAACGAGTACGAGCAGTACTTC.

The rearrangement links TRBV5-1 to TRBJ1-3; 9 bases map to TRBD1. The CDR3 extends over 17 amino acids. Germline V gene lookup returns CDR1 SGHRS and CDR2 YFSETQ. J lost 2 bases, V lost 0 bases, and 6 bases had no gene match. CDR3 loop: CASSLGPQGATGNTIYF. In DNA, the CDR3 is TGCGCCAGCAGCTTGGGTCCACAGGGGGCAACTGGAAACACCATATATTTT.